The T cell receptor (beta chain) described here comes from a study of T-cell memory formation after mild COVID-19. Across the study: Across donors, TCR clusters were largely donor specific.

J lost 6 bases, V lost 7 bases, and 8 bases had no gene match. Germline V lookup: CDR1 ENHRY, CDR2 SYGVKD. The CDR3 is 13 residues long. Via MiXCR, TCRdb re-called the 5' RACE reads, giving one row per CDR3 protein. The repertoire consists of hundreds of thousands of distinct CDR3 sequences, with around 30% occurring once and the leading ten covering approximately 13%. This clonotype has only a few counts. Its antigen is unidentified. Overall study results and limits: Day 15 to 85 contractors were CD4/CD8 balanced; later expanders leaned CD4+. CD4+ contracting clones were found mainly in CM and EM, and CD8+ ones in EMRA.

This clonotype was sampled from an adult woman who had mild COVID-19 (a few samples of this study predate the infection). Cell type and time point are not known. The sequencing sample was made of PBMCs or a T cell subset sorted from them (not recorded which). The chain employs TRBV10-3 and TRBJ2-7, with 8 bases aligning to TRBD2. The CDR3 reads CAIKKAGAAEQYF. The CDR3 nucleotides are TGTGCCATCAAAAAAGCGGGAGCCGCCGAGCAGTACTTC.